Following are 5 T cell receptor beta chains from one sample sequenced in a study of CD8+ T cells in alopecia areata. Extraction and reverse transcription of RNA yielded cDNA as the sequencing template. Here immunoSEQ multiplex PCR was the method, and the copy in TCRdb shows in-frame clones only, minus some. The profile shows hundreds of thousands of clones, roughly 69% of them singletons. Source: CD4+ T cells sorted from blood, taken at week 0. These receptor sequences come from a human donor with alopecia areata.

This sequence joins TRBV27 and TRBJ2-1, with TRBD1 identical over 9 bases. The CDR3 contains 15 residues. Trimming took 6 bases from V and 0 from J; bases not matched to a gene: 3. In germline, CDR1 is MNHEY, CDR2 SMNVEV (reference sequence). Written as DNA, the CDR3 is TGTGCCAGCAGGGACAGGGGAATCTCCTACAATGAGCAGTTCTTC. It codes for CASRDRGISYNEQFF.

The chain has TRBV5-1 and TRBJ2-5; 9 bases agree with TRBD2. Germline values: CDR1 SGHRS, CDR2 YFSETQ. The CDR3 is 15 amino acids. The V gene end was trimmed by 0 bases and the J gene end by 4 bases; junction bases not matched to a gene: 4. In nucleotides, the CDR3 is TGCGCCAGCAGCTTGGCCGCTAGCGGGGCAGAGACCCAGTACTTC. Protein: CASSLAASGAETQYF. The complete variable domain, with remaining parts taken from reference TRBV5-1 and TRBJ2-5, reads KAGVTQTPRYLIKTRGQQVTLSCSPISGHRSVSWYQQTPGQGLQFLFEYFSETQRNKGNFPGRFSGRQFSNSRSEMNVSTLELGDSALYLCASSLAASGAETQYFGPGTRLLVL.

This clone was seen a few times. The chain uses TRBV25-1 and TRBJ1-5; D may be TRBD1 (6 bases). The V gene lost 1 base and the J gene lost 2 bases, with 18 bases spanning the gap. Germline V gives CDR1 MGHDK, CDR2 SYGVNS. This CDR3 is 18 amino acids long. CDR3 in amino acids: CASSESETGLNGNQPQHF. The CDR3 nucleotides read TGTGCCAGCAGTGAATCCGAGACAGGCCTAAATGGCAATCAGCCCCAGCATTTT.

This rearrangement joins TRBV30 to TRBJ2-1; perhaps TRBD2 as D (7 bases). The ends were cut back, 3 bases at V and 2 bases at J, with 14 bases in the middle. There are 15 residues in the CDR3. Looked up from germline, CDR1 is GTSNPN and CDR2 is SVGIG (reference sequence). This CDR3 is CAWRWGGAPYNEQFF. For the CDR3, the DNA is TGTGCCTGGAGGTGGGGGGGGGCCCCCTACAATGAGCAGTTCTTC.

This rearrangement joins TRBV6-6 to TRBJ2-7, with 7 bases identical to TRBD1. The V and J ends lost 2 bases and 4 bases, in that order; junction bases with no gene match: 5. Germline-derived CDR1 and CDR2 are MNHNY and SVGAGI (reference sequence). The CDR3 has 14 residues. Written as DNA, the CDR3 is TGTGCCAGCAGTTACGGGCAGGGGGTGTACGAGCAGTACTTC. Its protein product is CASSYGQGVYEQYF.